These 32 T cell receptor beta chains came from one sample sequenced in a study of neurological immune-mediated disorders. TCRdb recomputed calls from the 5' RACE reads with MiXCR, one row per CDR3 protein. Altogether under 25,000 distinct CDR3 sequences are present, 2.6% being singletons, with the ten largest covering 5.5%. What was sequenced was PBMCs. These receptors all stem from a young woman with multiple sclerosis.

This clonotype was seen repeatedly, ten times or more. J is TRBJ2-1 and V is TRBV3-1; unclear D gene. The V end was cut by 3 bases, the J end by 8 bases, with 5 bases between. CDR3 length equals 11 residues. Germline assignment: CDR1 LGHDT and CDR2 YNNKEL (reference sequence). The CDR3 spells CASSQAHEQFF. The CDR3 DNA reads TGTGCCAGCAGCCAGGCCCATGAGCAGTTCTTC.

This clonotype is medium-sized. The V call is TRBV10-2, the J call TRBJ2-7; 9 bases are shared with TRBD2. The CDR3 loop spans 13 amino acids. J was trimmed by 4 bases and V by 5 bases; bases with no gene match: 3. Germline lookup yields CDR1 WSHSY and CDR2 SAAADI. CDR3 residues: CASSRLAEYEQYV. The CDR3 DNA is TGCGCCAGCAGTAGACTAGCGGAGTACGAGCAGTACGTC.

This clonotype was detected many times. CDR3 coding DNA: TGTGCCAGCAGCTTCTTTGACAGGGCCTACGAGCAGTACGTC. This translates into CASSFFDRAYEQYV. The gene calls are TRBV5-6 and TRBJ2-7; 7 bases agree with TRBD1. Trimming removed 2 bases from V and 2 bases from J; junction bases left unmatched: 4. CDR1 SGHDT and CDR2 YYEEEE come from the germline V gene. The CDR3 spans 14 residues.

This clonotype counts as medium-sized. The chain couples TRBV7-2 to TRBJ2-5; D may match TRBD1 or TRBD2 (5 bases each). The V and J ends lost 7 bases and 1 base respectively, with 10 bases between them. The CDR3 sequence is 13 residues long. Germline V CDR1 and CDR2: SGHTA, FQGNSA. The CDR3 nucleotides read TGTGCCAGCACCCGGGACGCCCAAGAGACCCAGTACTTC. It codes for CASTRDAQETQYF. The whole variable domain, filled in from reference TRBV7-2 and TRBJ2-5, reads GAGVSQSPSNKVTEKGKDVELRCDPISGHTALYWYRQSLGQGLEFLIYFQGNSAPDKSGLPSDRFSAERTGGSVSTLTIQRTQQEDSAVYLCASTRDAQETQYFGPGTRLLVL.

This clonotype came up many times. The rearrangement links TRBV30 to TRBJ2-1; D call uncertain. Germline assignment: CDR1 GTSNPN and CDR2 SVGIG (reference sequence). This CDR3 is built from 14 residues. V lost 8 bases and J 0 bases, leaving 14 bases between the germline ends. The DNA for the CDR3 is TGTGCCCGATCTCTCGGAGCCTCCTACAATGAGCAGTTCTTC. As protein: CARSLGASYNEQFF.

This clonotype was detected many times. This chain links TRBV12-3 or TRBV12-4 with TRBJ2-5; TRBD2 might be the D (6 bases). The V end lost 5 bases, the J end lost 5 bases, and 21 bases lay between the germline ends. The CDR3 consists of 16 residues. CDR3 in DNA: TGTGCCAGCAGTACCCGACTGGGGTCAGGGAGGGAGACCCAGTACTTC. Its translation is CASSTRLGSGRETQYF.

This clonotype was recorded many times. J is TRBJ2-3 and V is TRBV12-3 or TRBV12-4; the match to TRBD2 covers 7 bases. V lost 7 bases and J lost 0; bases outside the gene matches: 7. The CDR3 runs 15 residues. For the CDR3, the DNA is TGTGCCAGCACCTGGGGCGGGGGAAGCACAGATACGCAGTATTTT. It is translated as CASTWGGGSTDTQYF.

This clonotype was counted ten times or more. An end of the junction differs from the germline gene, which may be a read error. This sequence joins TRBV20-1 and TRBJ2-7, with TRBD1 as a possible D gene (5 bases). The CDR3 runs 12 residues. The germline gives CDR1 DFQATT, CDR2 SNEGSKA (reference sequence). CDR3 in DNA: TGCAGTGCTGGAGACAGCTCCTACGAGCAGTACTTC. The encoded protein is CSAGDSSYEQYF.

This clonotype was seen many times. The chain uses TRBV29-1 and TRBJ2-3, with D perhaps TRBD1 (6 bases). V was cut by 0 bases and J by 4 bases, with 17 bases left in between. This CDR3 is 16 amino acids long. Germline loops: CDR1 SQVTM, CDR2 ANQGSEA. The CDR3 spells CSVEDWTGTSPDTQYF. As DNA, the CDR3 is TGCAGCGTTGAAGATTGGACGGGGACATCACCAGATACGCAGTATTTT.

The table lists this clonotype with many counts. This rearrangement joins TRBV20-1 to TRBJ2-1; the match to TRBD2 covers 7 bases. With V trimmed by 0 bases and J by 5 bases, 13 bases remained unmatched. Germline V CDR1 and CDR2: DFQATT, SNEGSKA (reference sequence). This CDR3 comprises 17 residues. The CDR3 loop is CSARDLAGVSPNNEQFF. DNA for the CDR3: TGCAGTGCTAGAGATTTGGCGGGAGTGTCCCCAAACAATGAGCAGTTCTTC.

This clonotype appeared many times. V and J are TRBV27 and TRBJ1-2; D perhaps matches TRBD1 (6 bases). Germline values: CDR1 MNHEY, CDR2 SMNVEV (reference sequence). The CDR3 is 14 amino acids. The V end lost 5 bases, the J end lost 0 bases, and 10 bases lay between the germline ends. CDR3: CASSPGGANYGYTF. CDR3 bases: TGTGCCAGCAGTCCCGGGGGCGCTAACTATGGCTACACCTTC.

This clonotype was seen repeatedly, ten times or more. CDR3 loop: CASRLAGGLIEQFF. In DNA, the CDR3 is TGTGCCAGCAGACTAGCGGGGGGGCTCATTGAGCAGTTCTTC. J is TRBJ2-1 and V is TRBV6-2 or TRBV6-3; TRBD2 agrees at 13 bases. CDR1 is MNHEY, CDR2 SVGEGT, per germline. V was pared by 6 bases and J by 9 bases, with 5 bases of the junction left unmatched. The CDR3 sequence is 14 residues long.

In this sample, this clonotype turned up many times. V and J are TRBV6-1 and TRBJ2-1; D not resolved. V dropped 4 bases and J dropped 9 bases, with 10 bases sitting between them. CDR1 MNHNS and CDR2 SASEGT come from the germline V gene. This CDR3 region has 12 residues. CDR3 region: CASSALRSEQFF. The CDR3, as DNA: TGTGCCAGCAGTGCACTGAGGAGTGAGCAGTTCTTC.

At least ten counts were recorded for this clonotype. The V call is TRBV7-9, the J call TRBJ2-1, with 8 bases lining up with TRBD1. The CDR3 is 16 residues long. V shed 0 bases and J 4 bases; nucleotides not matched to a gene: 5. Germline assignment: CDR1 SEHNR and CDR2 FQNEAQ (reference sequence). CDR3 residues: CASSLAEGTGYNEQFF. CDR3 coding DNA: TGTGCCAGCAGCTTAGCGGAAGGGACAGGTTACAATGAGCAGTTCTTC.

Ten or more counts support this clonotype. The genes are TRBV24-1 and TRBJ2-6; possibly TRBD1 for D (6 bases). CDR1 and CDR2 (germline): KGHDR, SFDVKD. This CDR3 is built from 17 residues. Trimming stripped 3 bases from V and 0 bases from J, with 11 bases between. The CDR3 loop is CATSDTGTTSGANVLTF. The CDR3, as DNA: TGTGCCACCAGTGATACGGGGACAACCTCTGGGGCCAACGTCCTGACTTTC.

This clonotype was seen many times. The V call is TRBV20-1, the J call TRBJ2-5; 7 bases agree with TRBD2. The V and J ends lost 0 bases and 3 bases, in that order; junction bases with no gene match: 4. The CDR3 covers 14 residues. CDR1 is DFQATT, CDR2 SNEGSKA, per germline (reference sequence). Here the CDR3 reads CSARDLAGEETQYF. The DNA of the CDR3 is TGCAGTGCTAGAGATCTCGCGGGAGAAGAGACCCAGTACTTC.

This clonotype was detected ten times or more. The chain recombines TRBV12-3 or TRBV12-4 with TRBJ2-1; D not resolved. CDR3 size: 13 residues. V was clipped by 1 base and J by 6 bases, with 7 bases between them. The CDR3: CASSLEQFNEQFF. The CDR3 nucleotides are TGTGCCAGCAGTTTAGAACAGTTCAATGAGCAGTTCTTC.

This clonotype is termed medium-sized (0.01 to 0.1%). The CDR3 protein is CASTITGLSYEQYF. The CDR3 DNA reads as TGTGCCAGCACTATTACAGGACTCTCCTACGAGCAGTACTTC. The chain is built from TRBV2 and TRBJ2-7; TRBD1 or TRBD2 may be the D gene (5 bases each). This CDR3 region has 14 residues. V lost 7 bases to trimming and J lost 0 bases, with 13 bases between them. From germline, CDR1 is SNHLY and CDR2 FYNNEI.

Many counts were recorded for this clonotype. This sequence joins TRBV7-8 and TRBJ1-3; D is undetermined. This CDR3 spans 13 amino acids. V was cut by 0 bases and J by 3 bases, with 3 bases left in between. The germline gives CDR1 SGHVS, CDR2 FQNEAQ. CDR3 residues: CASSLASGNTIYF. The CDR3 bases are TGTGCCAGCAGCTTAGCGAGTGGAAACACCATATATTTT.

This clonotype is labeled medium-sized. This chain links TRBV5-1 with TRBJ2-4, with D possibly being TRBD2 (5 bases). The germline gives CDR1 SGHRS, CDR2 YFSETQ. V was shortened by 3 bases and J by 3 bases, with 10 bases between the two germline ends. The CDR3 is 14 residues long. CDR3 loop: CASSSVRGKNIQYF. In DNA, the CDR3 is TGCGCCAGCAGCTCCGTCCGGGGCAAAAACATTCAGTACTTC.

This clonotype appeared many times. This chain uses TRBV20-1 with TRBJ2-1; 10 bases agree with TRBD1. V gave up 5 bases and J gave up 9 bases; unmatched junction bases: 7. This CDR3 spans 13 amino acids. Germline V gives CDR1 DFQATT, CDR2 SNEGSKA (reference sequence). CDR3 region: CSAPGQGRGEQFF. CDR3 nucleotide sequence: TGCAGTGCTCCGGGACAGGGGAGGGGTGAGCAGTTCTTC.

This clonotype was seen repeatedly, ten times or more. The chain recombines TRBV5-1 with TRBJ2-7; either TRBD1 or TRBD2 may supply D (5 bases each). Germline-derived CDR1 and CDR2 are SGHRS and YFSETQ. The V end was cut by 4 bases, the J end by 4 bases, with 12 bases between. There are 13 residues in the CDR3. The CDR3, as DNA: TGCGCCAGCAGCCCGGACGGGGCGTACGAGCAGTACGTC. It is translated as CASSPDGAYEQYV.

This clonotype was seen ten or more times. CDR3 bases: TGTGCCAGCAGGTACAGGGGGCTTGGCAATCAGCCCCAGCATTTT. Translated, it gives CASRYRGLGNQPQHF. The rearrangement joins TRBV28 to TRBJ1-5; TRBD1 aligns across 9 bases. The CDR3 extends over 15 amino acids. The V gene end was trimmed by 6 bases and the J gene end by 2 bases; junction bases not matched to a gene: 5. Germline CDR1 MDHEN, CDR2 SYDVKM.

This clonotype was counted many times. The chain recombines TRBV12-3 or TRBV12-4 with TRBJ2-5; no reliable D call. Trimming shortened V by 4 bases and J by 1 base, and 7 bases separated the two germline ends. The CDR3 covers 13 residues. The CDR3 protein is CASSSPAQETQYF. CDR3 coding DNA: TGTGCCAGCAGTTCCCCAGCCCAAGAGACCCAGTACTTC.

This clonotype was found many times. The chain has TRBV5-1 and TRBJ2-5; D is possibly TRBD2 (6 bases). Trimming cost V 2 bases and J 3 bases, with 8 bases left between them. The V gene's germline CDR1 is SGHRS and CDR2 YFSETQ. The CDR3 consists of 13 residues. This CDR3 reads CASSFGGKETQYF. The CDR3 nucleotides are TGCGCCAGCAGCTTCGGGGGAAAAGAGACCCAGTACTTC.

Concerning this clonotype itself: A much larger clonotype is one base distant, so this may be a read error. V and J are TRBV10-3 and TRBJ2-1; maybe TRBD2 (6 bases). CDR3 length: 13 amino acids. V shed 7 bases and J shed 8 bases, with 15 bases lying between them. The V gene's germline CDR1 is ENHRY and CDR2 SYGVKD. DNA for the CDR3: TGTGCCATCATGACTAGAGGGGAAGATGAGCAGTTCTTC. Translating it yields CAIMTRGEDEQFF.

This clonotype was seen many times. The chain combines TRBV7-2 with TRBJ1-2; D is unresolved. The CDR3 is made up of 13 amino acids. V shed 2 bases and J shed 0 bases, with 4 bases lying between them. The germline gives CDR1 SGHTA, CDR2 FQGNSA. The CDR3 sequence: CASSLQANYGYTF. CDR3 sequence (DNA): TGTGCCAGCAGCTTACAGGCTAACTATGGCTACACCTTC.

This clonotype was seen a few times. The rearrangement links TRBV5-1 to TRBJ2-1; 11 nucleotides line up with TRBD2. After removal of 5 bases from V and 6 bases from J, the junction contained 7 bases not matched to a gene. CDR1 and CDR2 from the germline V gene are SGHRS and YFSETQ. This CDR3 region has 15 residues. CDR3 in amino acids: CASSLLAGALNEQFF. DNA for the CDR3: TGCGCCAGCAGTTTACTAGCGGGGGCCCTCAATGAGCAGTTCTTC.

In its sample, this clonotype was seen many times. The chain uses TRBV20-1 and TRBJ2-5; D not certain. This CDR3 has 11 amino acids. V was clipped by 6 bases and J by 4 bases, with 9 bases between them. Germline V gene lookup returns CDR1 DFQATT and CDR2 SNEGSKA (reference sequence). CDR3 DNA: TGCAGTGCCGAGATCGGAGAGACCCAGTACTTC. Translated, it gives CSAEIGETQYF.

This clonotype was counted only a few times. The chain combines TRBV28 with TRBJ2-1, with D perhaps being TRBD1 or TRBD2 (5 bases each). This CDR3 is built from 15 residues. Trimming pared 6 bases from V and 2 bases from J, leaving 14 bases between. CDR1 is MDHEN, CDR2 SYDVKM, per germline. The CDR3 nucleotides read TGTGCCAGCAGCGGGACGCATGAAGCCTACAATGAGCAGTTCTTC. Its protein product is CASSGTHEAYNEQFF.

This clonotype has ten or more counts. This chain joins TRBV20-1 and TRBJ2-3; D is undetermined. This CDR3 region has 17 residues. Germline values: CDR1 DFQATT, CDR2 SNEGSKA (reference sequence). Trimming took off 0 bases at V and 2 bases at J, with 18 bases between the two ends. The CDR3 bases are TGCAGTGCTAGAGATGCTCGAGAGCGACTCATCACAGATACGCAGTATTTT. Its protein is CSARDARERLITDTQYF.

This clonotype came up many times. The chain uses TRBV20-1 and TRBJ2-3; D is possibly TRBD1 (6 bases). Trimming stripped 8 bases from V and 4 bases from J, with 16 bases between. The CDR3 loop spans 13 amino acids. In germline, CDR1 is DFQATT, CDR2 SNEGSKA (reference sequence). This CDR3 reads CSLRAYRADTQYF. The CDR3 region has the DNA TGCAGTCTCCGGGCCTACAGGGCAGATACGCAGTATTTT.